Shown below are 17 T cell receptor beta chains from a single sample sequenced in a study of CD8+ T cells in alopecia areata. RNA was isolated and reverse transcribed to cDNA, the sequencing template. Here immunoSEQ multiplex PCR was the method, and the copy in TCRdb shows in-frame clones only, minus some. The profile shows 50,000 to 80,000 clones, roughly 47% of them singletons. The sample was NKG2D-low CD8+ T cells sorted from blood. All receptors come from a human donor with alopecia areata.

Here the CDR3 reads CASSFAGGYEQYF. As DNA, the CDR3 is TGTGCCAGCAGCTTCGCGGGAGGCTACGAGCAGTACTTC. This chain connects TRBV7-8 to TRBJ2-7; TRBD2 agrees at 8 bases. The J segment lost 3 bases and the V segment lost 3 bases, leaving 1 base of the junction unmatched. Germline V CDR1 and CDR2: SGHVS, FQNEAQ. The length of the CDR3 is 13 residues.

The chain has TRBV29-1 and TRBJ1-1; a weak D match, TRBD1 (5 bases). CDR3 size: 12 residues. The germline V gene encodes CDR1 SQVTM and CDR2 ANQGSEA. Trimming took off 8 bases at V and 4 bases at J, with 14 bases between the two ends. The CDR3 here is CSTKSGFTEAFF. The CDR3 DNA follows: TGCAGCACAAAATCAGGGTTCACTGAAGCTTTCTTT.

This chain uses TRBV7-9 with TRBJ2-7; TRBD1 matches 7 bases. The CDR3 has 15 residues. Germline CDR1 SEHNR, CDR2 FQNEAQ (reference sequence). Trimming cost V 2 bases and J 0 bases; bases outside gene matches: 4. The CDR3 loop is CASSLRGQTSYEQYF. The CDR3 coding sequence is TGTGCCAGCAGCTTACGGGGACAGACCTCCTACGAGCAGTACTTC.

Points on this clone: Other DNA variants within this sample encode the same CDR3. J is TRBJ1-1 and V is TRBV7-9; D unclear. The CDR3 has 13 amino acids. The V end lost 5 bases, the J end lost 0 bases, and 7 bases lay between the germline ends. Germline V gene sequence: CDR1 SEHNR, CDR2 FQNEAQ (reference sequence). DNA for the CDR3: TGTGCCAGCAGCCCTCTCCTGAACACTGAAGCTTTCTTT. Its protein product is CASSPLLNTEAFF.

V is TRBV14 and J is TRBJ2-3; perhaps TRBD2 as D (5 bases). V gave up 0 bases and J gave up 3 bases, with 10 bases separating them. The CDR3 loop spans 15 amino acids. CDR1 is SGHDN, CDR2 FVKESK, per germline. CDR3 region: CASSQESPGTDTQYF. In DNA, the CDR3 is TGTGCCAGCAGCCAAGAGTCCCCGGGGACAGATACGCAGTATTTT.

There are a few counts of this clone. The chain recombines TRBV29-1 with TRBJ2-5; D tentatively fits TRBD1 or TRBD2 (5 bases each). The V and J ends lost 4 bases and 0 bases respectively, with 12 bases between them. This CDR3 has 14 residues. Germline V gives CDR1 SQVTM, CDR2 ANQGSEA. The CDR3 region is CSVGGASYQETQYF. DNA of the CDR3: TGCAGCGTTGGAGGGGCTAGCTACCAAGAGACCCAGTACTTC.

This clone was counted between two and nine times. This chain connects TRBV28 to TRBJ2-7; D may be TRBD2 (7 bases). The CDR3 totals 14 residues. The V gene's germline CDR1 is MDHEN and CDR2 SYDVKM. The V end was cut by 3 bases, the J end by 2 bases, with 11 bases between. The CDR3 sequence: CASSFRGDTYEQYF. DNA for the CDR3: TGTGCCAGCAGTTTCCGGGGGGACACCTACGAGCAGTACTTC.

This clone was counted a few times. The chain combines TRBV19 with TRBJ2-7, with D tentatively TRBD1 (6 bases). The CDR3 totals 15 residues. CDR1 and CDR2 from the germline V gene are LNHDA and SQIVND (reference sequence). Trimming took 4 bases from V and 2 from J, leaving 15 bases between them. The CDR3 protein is CASSTPTGTTYEQYF. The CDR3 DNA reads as TGTGCCAGTAGTACACCCACAGGGACCACCTACGAGCAGTACTTC.

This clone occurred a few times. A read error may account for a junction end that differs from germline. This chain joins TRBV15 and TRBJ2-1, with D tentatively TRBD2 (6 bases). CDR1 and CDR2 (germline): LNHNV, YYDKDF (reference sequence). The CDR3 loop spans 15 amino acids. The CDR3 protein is CATSRDLETKIGGLF. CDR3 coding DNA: TGTGCCACCAGCAGAGATCTGGAGACGAAAATTGGAGGGCTCTTC.

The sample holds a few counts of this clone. In DNA, the CDR3 is TGCAGCCATTCAAGGAACACTGAAGCTTTCTTT. Its translation is CSHSRNTEAFF. The chain employs TRBV29-1 and TRBJ1-1; no clear D gene. This CDR3 contains 11 residues. Trimming removed 8 bases at V and 1 base at J, with 8 bases between. Germline-derived CDR1 and CDR2 are SQVTM and ANQGSEA.

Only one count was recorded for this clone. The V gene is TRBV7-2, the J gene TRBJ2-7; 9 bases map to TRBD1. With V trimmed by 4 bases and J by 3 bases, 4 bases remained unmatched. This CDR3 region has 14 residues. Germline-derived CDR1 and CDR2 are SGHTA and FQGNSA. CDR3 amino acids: CASSYPGQGYEQYF. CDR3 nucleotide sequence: TGTGCCAGCAGCTATCCGGGACAGGGCTACGAGCAGTACTTC.

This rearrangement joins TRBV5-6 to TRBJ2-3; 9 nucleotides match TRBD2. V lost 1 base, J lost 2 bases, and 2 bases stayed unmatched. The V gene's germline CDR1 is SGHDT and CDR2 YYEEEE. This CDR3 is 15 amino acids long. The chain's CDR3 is CASSLPSGVTDTQYF. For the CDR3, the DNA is TGTGCCAGCAGCTTGCCTAGCGGGGTCACAGATACGCAGTATTTT. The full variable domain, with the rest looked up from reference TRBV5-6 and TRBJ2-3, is DAGVTQSPTHLIKTRGQQVTLRCSPKSGHDTVSWYQQALGQGPQFIFQYYEEEERQRGNFPDRFSGHQFPNYSSELNVNALLLGDSALYLCASSLPSGVTDTQYFGPGTRLTVL.

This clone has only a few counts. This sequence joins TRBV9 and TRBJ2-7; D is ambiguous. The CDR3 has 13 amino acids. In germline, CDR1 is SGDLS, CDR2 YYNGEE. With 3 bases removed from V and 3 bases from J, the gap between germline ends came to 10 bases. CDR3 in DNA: TGTGCCAGCAGCGCACACCTAGACTACGAGCAGTACTTC. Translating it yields CASSAHLDYEQYF. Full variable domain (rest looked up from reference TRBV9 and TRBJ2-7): DSGVTQTPKHLITATGQRVTLRCSPRSGDLSVYWYQQSLDQGLQFLIQYYNGEERAKGNILERFSAQQFPDLHSELNLSSLELGDSALYFCASSAHLDYEQYFGPGTRLTVT.

CDR3 protein: CASSFISPGLLYEQYF. CDR3 sequence (DNA): TGTGCCAGCAGTTTCATCTCCCCAGGGCTACTTTACGAGCAGTACTTC. The chain recombines TRBV28 with TRBJ2-7, with a tentative D call TRBD1 (5 bases). In germline, CDR1 is MDHEN, CDR2 SYDVKM. Trimming cost V 3 bases and J 4 bases, with 19 bases left between them. This CDR3 is built from 16 residues.

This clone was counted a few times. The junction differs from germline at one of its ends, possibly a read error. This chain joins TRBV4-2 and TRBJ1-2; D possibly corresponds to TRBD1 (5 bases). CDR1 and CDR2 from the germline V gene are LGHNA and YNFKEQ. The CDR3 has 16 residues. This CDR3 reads CASTQWGTRADYGYTF. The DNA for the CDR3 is TGTGCCAGCACCCAATGGGGGACCCGCGCTGACTATGGCTACACCTTC.

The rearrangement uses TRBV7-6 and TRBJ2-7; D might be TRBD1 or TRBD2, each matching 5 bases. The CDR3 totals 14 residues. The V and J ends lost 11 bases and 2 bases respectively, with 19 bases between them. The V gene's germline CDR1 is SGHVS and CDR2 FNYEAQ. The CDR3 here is CASRPGPWTYEQYF. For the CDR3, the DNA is TGTGCCTCCCGGCCGGGACCCTGGACCTACGAGCAGTACTTC.

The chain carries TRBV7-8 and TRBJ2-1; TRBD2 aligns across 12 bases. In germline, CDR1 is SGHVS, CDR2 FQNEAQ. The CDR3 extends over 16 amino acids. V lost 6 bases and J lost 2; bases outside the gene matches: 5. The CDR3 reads CASRGLAGGAYNEQFF. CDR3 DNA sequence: TGTGCCAGCAGAGGGCTAGCGGGGGGGGCCTACAATGAGCAGTTCTTC.